This T cell receptor (beta chain) was captured by sequencing in a study of T cell responses to AZD1222 COVID-19 vaccine. Clones were read by immunoSEQ multiplex PCR, and TCRdb kept only the in-frame ones, dropping some. The data hold about 150,000 clones, with 90% to 95% observed a single time. The CDR3 sequence is 14 residues long. Trimming removed 1 base from V and 2 bases from J, with 8 bases in between. Per the germline V gene, CDR1 is SGHVS and CDR2 is FQNEAQ. Study-level results: Vaccine-related CD4 TCRs covered spike, predominating at 160-218 and 743-854. Donors were chiefly white British, with a greater number of females, and clonal diversity was perhaps underestimated. No repertoire was sampled before or during the peak T cell response, only after it.

This clone has a handful of counts. What it binds is unknown. Second-dose recipients at about 4 or about 12 weeks were treated as one pooled group. The sequenced sample was peripheral blood, obtained 28 days after the second AZD1222 dose. This TCR was recovered from an adult who received the AZD1222 COVID-19 vaccine. The chain combines TRBV7-8 with TRBJ1-1; no definite D call. CDR3: CASSLEGGNTEAFF. The CDR3 DNA is TGTGCCAGCAGCTTAGAAGGAGGTAACACTGAAGCTTTCTTT.